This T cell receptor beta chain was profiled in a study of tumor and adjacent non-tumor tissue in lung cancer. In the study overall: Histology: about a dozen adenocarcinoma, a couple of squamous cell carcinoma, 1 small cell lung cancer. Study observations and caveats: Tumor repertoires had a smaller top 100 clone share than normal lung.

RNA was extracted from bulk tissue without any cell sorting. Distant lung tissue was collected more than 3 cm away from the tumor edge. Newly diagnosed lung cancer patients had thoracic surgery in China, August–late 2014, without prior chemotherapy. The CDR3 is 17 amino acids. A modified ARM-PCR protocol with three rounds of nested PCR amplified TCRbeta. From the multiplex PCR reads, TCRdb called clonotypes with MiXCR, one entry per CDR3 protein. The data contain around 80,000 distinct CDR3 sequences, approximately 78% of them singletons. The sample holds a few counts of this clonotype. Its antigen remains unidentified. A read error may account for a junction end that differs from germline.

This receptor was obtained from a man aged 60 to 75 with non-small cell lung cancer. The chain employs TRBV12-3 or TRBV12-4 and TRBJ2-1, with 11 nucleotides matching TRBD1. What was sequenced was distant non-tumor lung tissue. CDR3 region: CASSPPGQGGPKAERFF. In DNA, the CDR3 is TGTGCCAGCAGTCCCCCGGGACAGGGGGGTCCCAAGGCTGAGCGGTTCTTC.